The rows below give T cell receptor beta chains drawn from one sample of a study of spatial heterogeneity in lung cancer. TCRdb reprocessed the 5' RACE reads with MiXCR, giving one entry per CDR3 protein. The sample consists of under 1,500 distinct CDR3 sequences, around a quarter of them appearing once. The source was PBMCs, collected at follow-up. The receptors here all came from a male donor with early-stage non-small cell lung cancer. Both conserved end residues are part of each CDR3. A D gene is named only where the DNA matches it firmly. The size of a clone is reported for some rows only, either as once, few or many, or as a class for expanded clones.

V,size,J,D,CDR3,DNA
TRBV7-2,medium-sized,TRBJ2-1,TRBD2,CASSLLGGGYNEQFF,TGTGCCAGCAGCTTACTAGGCGGGGGATACAATGAGCAGTTCTTC
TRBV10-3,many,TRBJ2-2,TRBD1,CAISERTGSTGELFF,TGTGCCATCAGTGAGAGGACAGGGTCGACCGGGGAGCTGTTTTTT
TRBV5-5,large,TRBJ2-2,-,CASSRGTELF,TGTGCCAGCAGCCGTGGGACTGAGCTTTTT
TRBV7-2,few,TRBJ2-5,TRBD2,CASSIRTSGRRETQYF,TGTGCCAGCAGCATAAGGACTAGCGGGAGGCGAGAGACCCAGTACTTC
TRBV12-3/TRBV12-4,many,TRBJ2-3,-,CASSLVYSSDTQYF,TGTGCCAGCAGTTTGGTGTATAGTAGCGATACGCAGTATTTT
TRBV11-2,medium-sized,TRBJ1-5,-,CASSPTGQLNQPQHF,TGTGCCAGCAGCCCGACCGGACAACTCAATCAGCCCCAGCATTTT
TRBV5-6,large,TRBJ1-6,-,CASAGVDRNSPLHF,TGTGCCAGCGCAGGGGTAGATAGGAATTCACCCCTCCACTTT
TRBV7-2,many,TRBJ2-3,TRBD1,CASSGTGGKDTQYF,TGTGCCAGCAGCGGGACAGGGGGTAAAGATACGCAGTATTTT
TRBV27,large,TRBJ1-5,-,CASSLIGPGFYSNQPQHF,TGTGCCAGCAGTTTAATAGGCCCGGGCTTCTACAGCAATCAGCCCCAGCATTTT
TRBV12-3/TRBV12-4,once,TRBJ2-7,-,CASSLAGAGEQYF,TGTGCCAGCAGTTTAGCAGGGGCGGGCGAGCAGTACTTC
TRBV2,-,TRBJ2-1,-,CASSSLINNEQFF,TGTGCCAGCAGTTCACTGATTAACAATGAGCAGTTCTTC
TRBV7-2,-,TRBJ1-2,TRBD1,CASSRGTERNGYTF,TGTGCCAGCAGCCGAGGGACAGAGAGAAATGGCTACACCTTC
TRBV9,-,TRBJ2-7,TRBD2,CASSSSSTSGIPYEQYF,TGTGCCAGCAGCTCATCCTCGACTAGCGGGATCCCTTACGAGCAGTACTTC
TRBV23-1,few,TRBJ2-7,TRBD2,CASSQCGGEEGYEQYF,TGCGCCAGCAGTCAATGCGGGGGTGAAGAGGGCTACGAGCAGTACTTC
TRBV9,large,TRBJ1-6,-,CASSAVNSPLHF,TGTGCCAGCAGCGCAGTGAATTCACCCCTCCACTTT
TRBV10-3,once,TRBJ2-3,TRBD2,CAISEGREATDTQYF,TGTGCCATCAGTGAGGGGCGGGAGGCTACAGATACGCAGTATTTT
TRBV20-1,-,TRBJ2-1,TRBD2,CSARLAGVGYEQFF,TGCAGTGCTAGACTAGCGGGAGTAGGCTATGAGCAGTTCTTC
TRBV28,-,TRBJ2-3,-,CASNPRSGYTDTQYF,TGTGCCAGCAACCCACGGAGCGGCTACACAGATACGCAGTATTTT
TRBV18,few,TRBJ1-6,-,CASSTGGRDSPLHF,TGTGCCAGCTCGACCGGGGGACGTGACTCACCCCTCCACTTT
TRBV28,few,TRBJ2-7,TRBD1,CASSSPRTGPYEQYF,TGTGCCAGCAGTTCCCCAAGGACAGGACCCTACGAGCAGTACTTC